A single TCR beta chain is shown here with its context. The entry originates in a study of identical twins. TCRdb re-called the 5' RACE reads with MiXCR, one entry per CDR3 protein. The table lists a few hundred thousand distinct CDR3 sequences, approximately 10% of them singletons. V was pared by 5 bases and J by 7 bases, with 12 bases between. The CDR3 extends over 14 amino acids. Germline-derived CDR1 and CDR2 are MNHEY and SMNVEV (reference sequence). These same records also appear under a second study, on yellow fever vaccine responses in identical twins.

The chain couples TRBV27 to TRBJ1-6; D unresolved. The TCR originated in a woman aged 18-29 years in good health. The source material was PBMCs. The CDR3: CASSLARLNSPLHF. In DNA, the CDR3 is TGTGCCAGCAGTCTCGCACGGCTGAATTCACCCCTCCACTTT.